This TCR beta chain was sequenced during a study of regulatory T cells in long-lasting Graves disease. There are 16 residues in the CDR3. V shed 1 base and J 5 bases; nucleotides not matched to a gene: 6. CDR1 and CDR2 (germline): LGHNA, YSLEER. Arm-PCR with iRepertoire HTBI primers amplified the CDR3 regions for these TCR beta libraries. TCRdb processed the multiplex PCR reads anew with MiXCR; each CDR3 protein has one entry. Found here are approximately 460,000 distinct CDR3 sequences, roughly 17% of them singletons; the top ten hold about 10%. Time point denoted: newly diagnosed GD, antithyroid drugs for less than 3 months. From RNA extracted from PBMCs, the TCR library was made. A further study also used this sample, focusing on T cells in Graves' hyperthyroidism and ophthalmopathy.

This receptor was obtained from a woman aged 25 to 39 with Graves disease. The material sequenced was peripheral blood mononuclear cells (PBMCs), taken at new diagnosis, from a patient treated with antithyroid drugs. The chain is built from TRBV4-3 and TRBJ2-1; 9 bases match TRBD2. The CDR3 reads CASSQGARLADNEQFF. As DNA, the CDR3 is TGCGCCAGCAGCCAAGGGGCGAGACTAGCGGACAATGAGCAGTTCTTC.